What follows is one T cell receptor (beta chain) and its context. The data belong to a study of shared clonotypes between healthy human individuals. The CDR3 covers 16 residues. CDR1 is SGHTA, CDR2 FQGNSA, per germline. The V segment lost 5 bases and the J segment 0 bases; nucleotides outside the gene matches: 6. Measured with immunoSEQ multiplex PCR; TCRdb has only the in-frame clones, and not every one. The profile covers about 520,000 clones, with approximately 95% appearing a single time and 0.055% to 0.075% taken by the ten largest. V usage is TRBV7-2 and J usage is TRBJ2-7, with TRBD2 identical over 11 bases. The origin of this receptor is a woman in her 30s in good health. The sequenced sample consisted of naive CD4+ T cells sorted from blood. Subset described: CD45RA+ positively selected. CDR3 bases: TGTGCCAGCAGCGTGGGACTAGCGGTTAGCTCCTACGAGCAGTACTTC. It is translated as CASSVGLAVSSYEQYF.